This T cell receptor beta chain was captured by sequencing in a study of T cells in Graves' hyperthyroidism and ophthalmopathy (dated by TCRdb to between 2018 and 2021). Looking at the study overall: Peripheral blood samples were taken at initial diagnosis, before any treatment was given. In over five Graves' hyperthyroidism patients, the study also compared T-cell repertoires from thyroid tissue with T-cell repertoires from blood. The paper describes TCR Vbeta CDR3 sequencing of about 140 peripheral blood samples, made up of fewer than 50 ophthalmopathy patients, over 70 hyperthyroidism patients and some 17 progressor patients. The approximately 98 discovery patients were randomly divided into training and test sets at a 7:3 ratio. A discovery cohort of around 100 patients, 43 with Graves' ophthalmopathy and about 60 with stable Graves' hyperthyroidism, was used to find distinguishing TCR V-J signatures. After sampling, hyperthyroidism patients received methimazole starting at 30 mg daily, and ophthalmopathy patients received high-dose intravenous methylprednisolone. An independent validation cohort of under 20 hyperthyroidism patients and 15 or so patients who later progressed to ophthalmopathy tested prospective prediction of ophthalmopathy. Broader findings and caveats from the paper: Most expanded thyroid clonotypes (frequency above 0.001) were also detected in blood, a finding suggesting that blood repertoires may reflect thyroid immune responses. Sample size was not statistically predetermined, and investigators were not blinded to group allocation. In cross-validation, a model built on a 13 V-J signature told ophthalmopathy apart from stable hyperthyroidism with 85% to 90% sensitivity and about 81% specificity, and in testing the same model reached 80%/75%. During validation, the model predicted progression to ophthalmopathy a median of approximately 6 months ahead of onset, with more than 55% sensitivity and under 85% specificity.

CDR1 and CDR2 are drawn from the germline V gene: SGHRS, YFSETQ. There are 13 amino acids in the CDR3, from cysteine to phenylalanine inclusive. Only the CDR3 part of the read is kept: 39 bases, read in frame from the first base. V is trimmed back by 4 bases and J by 7 bases, and the junction contains 2 bases that no gene match accounts for. TCR beta CDR3 regions were amplified from RNA transcripts. The first round of RT-PCR for the TCR CDR3 was performed with the HTBI primer set and the Qiagen OneStep RT-PCR kit. Libraries were constructed in a second round of multiplex PCR, after which size selection and purification were performed. Sequencing of the libraries was done on an Illumina HiSeq2000 using paired-end 100 bp reads. Under the source paper's analysis protocol: SOAPnuke was used to process the raw data, throwing out any read that contained adapters or uncalled bases, had a mean Phred below 15, or lacked an exact constant-primer or identifier match. High-quality paired reads were merged with COPE v1.2.5, and unique nucleotide sequences were defined as clonotypes. MiTCR v1.1 was used to align clonotypes to the IMGT TRBV, TRBD and TRBJ reference segments. Only V-J combinations with frequency above 0.0001, covering about 99% of repertoires, were analysed. A TCS score was defined as the ratio of F50 (clonal expansion) to E x V (chaos), with BLOSUM62-based TCRdist applied between CDR3 peptides within each V-J. Welch's t-statistics and random forest reduced 500 to 550 V-J features to roughly 13, which were used in a naive Bayes classifier (R e1071). TCRdb reran the public reads through fastp at Q25 and MiXCR, keeping productive beta chains. Rows with a matching CDR3 protein are joined into one entry that keeps the most common DNA and genes. TCRdb, not the original authors, processed these V and J calls. The sample table contains nearly 250,000 distinct CDR3 sequences; only one count was recorded for about 17% of them. The ten largest clones add up to around 28% of the sample.

This clonotype was observed many times. Its antigen remains undetermined. Base qualities are missing; no much larger clone stands one base away. Ophthalmopathy patients had moderately to severely active disease, with a Clinical Activity Score of 3 or more, a NOSPECS grade of 4 or more, and a disease duration of less than 3 months. The study excluded patients with uncontrolled infections, other autoimmune diseases, pregnancy or lactation. Diagnoses were based on clinical symptoms, serum thyroxine and TRAb, thyroid ultrasound and orbital computed tomography. PBMCs were isolated from more than 8 ml of fresh peripheral blood by Ficoll-Paque density gradient centrifugation. Total RNA was extracted with Trizol reagent, and quality was checked on an Agilent 2100 Bioanalyzer.

The chain is made from TRBV5-1 and TRBJ2-2; TRBD1 matches 9 bases in the middle. The source material was blood. This clonotype originated in a woman younger than 30 with Graves' ophthalmopathy. The nucleotide sequence is given as TGCGCCAGCAGCGCGGGACAGGGCGGGGAGCTGTTTTTT. It is translated as CASSAGQGGELFF.